A selection of T cell receptor beta chains follows, all from one sample in a study of T cell repertoires in cytomegalovirus infection. MiXCR, run by TCRdb on the reads, gives a single entry per CDR3 protein. The sample lists about 830,000 distinct CDR3 sequences, 30% to 35% occurring once. Their antigens remain unidentified. The sample consisted of cultured CD8+ T cells from PBMCs, taken from culture after CMV antigen stimulation. The receptors were sampled from a human donor in good health (CMV status not recorded). Some clones in this sample may be carry-over from other donors' samples. Both conserved end residues are trimmed from each CDR3. The order of the fields is J gene, V gene, CDR3 protein.

TRBJ1-3 | TRBV12-3/TRBV12-4 | ASSLGGVKTGNTIY
TRBJ1-3 | TRBV29-1 | SVLDGGNTIY
TRBJ2-1 | TRBV7-8 | ASSLRGRVDEQF
TRBJ2-1 | TRBV27 | ASSLRGRTDRVEF
TRBJ1-5 | TRBV12-3/TRBV12-4 | ASSHGTDLYSNQPQH
TRBJ2-7 | TRBV7-6 | ASSSRGQYEQY
TRBJ2-1 | TRBV7-9 | ASSSLGPLDEQF
TRBJ2-4 | TRBV6-1 | ASSEGSGLAKNIQY
TRBJ2-3 | TRBV29-1 | SARSGTSGGVGTDTQY
TRBJ2-3 | TRBV6-5 | ASSYRAAGGLTDTQY
TRBJ1-3 | TRBV7-9 | ASRGLSSSGNTIY
TRBJ2-7 | TRBV12-3/TRBV12-4 | ASQQGYEQY
TRBJ2-3 | TRBV6-5 | ATAPTRTIFDTQY
TRBJ2-2 | TRBV7-6 | ASSLVLSHTGELF
TRBJ2-2 | TRBV6-2/TRBV6-3 | ASSSLLALADQNTGELF
TRBJ1-2 | TRBV5-4 | AGGGQGAGD
TRBJ2-1 | TRBV7-8 | ASSLDTRGAEQF
TRBJ1-1 | TRBV6-5 | ASCPDSMNTEAF
TRBJ1-1 | TRBV6-5 | ASSGGEFTEAF
TRBJ2-1 | TRBV7-9 | ASSGASPGLAGGPSYNEQF
TRBJ1-2 | TRBV7-9 | ASTDREFGYT
TRBJ1-2 | TRBV3-1 | ASSHLDRGYGYT